This entry concerns a single T cell receptor beta chain. No cognate antigen has been identified for it. Base qualities are missing; no much larger clone stands one base away. The CDR3 regions of human TCRbeta chains were subjected to immunosequencing. Per the source publication's procedure: TCRs in the repertoires were compared against a reference library of SARS-CoV-2-specific TCRs that had been generated with the MIRA antigen-specificity platform. Breadth was defined as the fraction of unique TCRs that were SARS-CoV-2-associated, and depth was defined as the fraction of total T cells that were SARS-CoV-2-associated. Using the MIRA data, each spike-specific TCR was assigned both to the spike region to which the TCR was reactive and to a CD4 or CD8 class. Log10-transformed breadth and depth values were compared by one-way ANOVA with Sidak's multiple comparisons tests. TCRdb stores this immuneACCESS table with in-frame sequences only. Part of the clones is absent; in the studies checked, under half of the shortfall reflects unresolved V genes, and no reason is known for the rest. The V and J calls and clone size are taken from that table; D and trimming were inferred from the DNA. The sample profile shows 150,000 to 200,000 clones; over 85% of them were found once. The ten largest account for 2.6% of the sample.

This record belongs to a study of T cell responses to AZD1222 COVID-19 vaccine (dated by TCRdb to the early 2020s). Background for the entire study: AZD1222 recipients given second doses at about 4 weeks or at about 12 weeks were pooled, since spike-specific TCR depth and breadth were not found to differ between the two schedules. TCR sequencing covered some 250 trial participants: around 210 given two doses of AZD1222 and some 25 given two doses of MenACWY control vaccine. Trial participants were enrolled by age into subgroups of 18-55, 56-69 and 70-plus years, and 148, 28 and 57 TCR-sequenced participants, respectively, were included in these subgroups. Overall study outcomes, separate from this receptor: Most participants were white British and females outnumbered males, and the authors suggested that clonal diversity may have been underestimated. The vaccine-associated CD4 TCRs covered the entire spike protein, and the dominant responses fell in regions 160-218 and 743-854. Spike-specific TCR breadth and depth rose significantly after two AZD1222 doses compared with day 0 and with MenACWY recipients. Because no day 14 peak-response samples were available, the repertoires could be characterized only after the peak T cell response. In the small 56-69-year group, the increase in depth fell short of significance, most likely because of low power. Conclusions about previously exposed vaccinees are limited, since just a handful of AZD1222 recipients were seropositive for SARS-CoV-2 at baseline. Nearly half of unique spike-specific TCRs reportedly recognized epitopes outside regions mutated in the B.1.351 and B.1.1.7 variants.

In the germline V gene, CDR1 corresponds to MGHRA and CDR2 to YSYEKL. Taken from cysteine to phenylalanine, the CDR3 has 15 residues. The retained sequence is limited to the CDR3, 45 bases, with the frame set at the first base. V is reduced by 4 bases and J by 4 bases, leaving a spacing of 16 bases between them. This specimen's time point label, per the study, means: baseline before first vaccination. Vaccinee samples came from UK trials COV001 and COV002, including a single-blind randomized controlled phase 2/3 trial of AZD1222 (ChAdOx1 nCoV-19) in healthy adults. For TCRbeta chain sequencing, PBMC samples from trial participants were taken at day 0 and at day 28 after the second dose.

The receptor comes from an adult in good health. Sequenced material: peripheral blood, taken on day 0 of AZD1222 vaccination. The rearrangement joined TRBV4-1 to TRBJ1-1; a tentative D match to TRBD1 spans 5 bases. The CDR3 in this case is CASSLRRGVFTEAFF. In nucleotide form, the sequence is TGCGCCAGCAGCCTTCGCAGAGGGGTTTTCACTGAAGCTTTCTTT.